The rows below give T cell receptor beta chains drawn from one sample of a study of blood T cell repertoires in COVID-19. Here immunoSEQ multiplex PCR was the method, and the copy in TCRdb shows in-frame clones only, minus some. The sample lists 150,000 to 200,000 clones; roughly 86% were seen once. The sequenced sample consisted of peripheral blood. All receptors come from a man aged 70 or older with acute or convalescent COVID-19. CDR3s include the opening cysteine and the closing phenylalanine or tryptophan. D genes are given only for firm matches. Not every row has a clone size; where given, it reads once, few, many or a size class.

J: TRBJ2-1; size: NA; V: TRBV27; D: TRBD2; DNA: TGTGCCAGCAGTTCGCGGGGGGGCACCTACAATGAGCAGTTCTTC; CDR3: CASSSRGGTYNEQFF
J: TRBJ1-6; size: NA; V: TRBV2; D: NA; DNA: TGTGCCAGCAGGAGGATCAGGGAAAATTCACCCCTCCACTTT; CDR3: CASRRIRENSPLHF
J: TRBJ1-2; size: NA; V: TRBV29-1; D: TRBD1; DNA: TGCAGCTCCTCAGGACAGGGAGCCTATGGCTACACCTTC; CDR3: CSSSGQGAYGYTF
J: TRBJ2-7; size: NA; V: TRBV4-3; D: TRBD1; DNA: TGCGCCAGCAGCCTCTCCAGGACAGGACCCTCCTACGAGCAGTACTTC; CDR3: CASSLSRTGPSYEQYF
J: TRBJ2-7; size: NA; V: TRBV7-9; D: TRBD2; DNA: TGTGCCAGCAGCTTAGCGTTCGCGGGAGTAAGGTACGAGCAGTACTTC; CDR3: CASSLAFAGVRYEQYF
J: TRBJ1-2; size: NA; V: TRBV30; D: TRBD1; DNA: TGTGGGACAGGGGGAGGCTACACCTTC; CDR3: CGTGGGYTF
J: TRBJ2-3; size: NA; V: TRBV3-1/TRBV3-2; D: NA; DNA: TGTGCCAGCAGCCAGTCCCCTCGGGTAGATACGCAGTATTTT; CDR3: CASSQSPRVDTQYF
J: TRBJ1-2; size: NA; V: TRBV3-1/TRBV3-2; D: NA; DNA: TGTGCCAGCAACTTTCGGGGGGGCTATGGCTACACCTTC; CDR3: CASNFRGGYGYTF
J: TRBJ2-1; size: NA; V: TRBV5-4; D: NA; DNA: TGTGCCAGCACATTCCGGAATGAGCAGTTCTTC; CDR3: CASTFRNEQFF
J: TRBJ2-7; size: NA; V: TRBV4-3; D: TRBD2; DNA: TGCGCCAGCAGCCAAGATTGGGGGACGGGGGGTTACGAGCAGTACTTC; CDR3: CASSQDWGTGGYEQYF
J: TRBJ1-5; size: NA; V: TRBV11-2; D: NA; DNA: TGTGCCAGCAGCTTAGATTCCAGGGGTCATCAGCCCCAGCATTTT; CDR3: CASSLDSRGHQPQHF
J: TRBJ1-1; size: NA; V: TRBV6-5; D: NA; DNA: TGTGCCAGCAGTCAGCAGGGCATGAACACTGAAGCTTTCTTT; CDR3: CASSQQGMNTEAFF
J: TRBJ2-1; size: NA; V: TRBV5-1; D: NA; DNA: TGCGCCAGCAGCTTGCCCGTTAACGGGGAGCAGTTCTTC; CDR3: CASSLPVNGEQFF
J: TRBJ1-1; size: NA; V: TRBV11-1; D: NA; DNA: TGTGCCAGCAGCTTGGGTTTAAGGGACAAGCACACTGAAGCTTTCTTT; CDR3: CASSLGLRDKHTEAFF
J: TRBJ2-7; size: NA; V: TRBV27; D: NA; DNA: TGTGCCAGCAGTTTATCGTACGCTAACTACGAGCAGTACTTC; CDR3: CASSLSYANYEQYF
J: TRBJ1-4; size: once; V: TRBV15; D: TRBD1; DNA: TGTGCCACCAGCAGAGAAGGGACAGGGCTTAATGAAAAACTGTTTTTT; CDR3: CATSREGTGLNEKLFF
J: TRBJ2-1; size: few; V: TRBV27; D: NA; DNA: TGTGCCAGCAGTCCCTTCTTTGGGGAGACAGGTTTATCCTACAATGAGCAGTTCTTC; CDR3: CASSPFFGETGLSYNEQFF
J: TRBJ2-1; size: NA; V: TRBV9; D: TRBD2; DNA: TGTGCCAGCAGCGCCCGGACTAGCGGGAAGAGTGAGCAGTTCTTC; CDR3: CASSARTSGKSEQFF
J: TRBJ1-5; size: few; V: TRBV18; D: TRBD1; DNA: TGTGCCAGCTCACCACCCGGGGACAGGGCGAATCAGCCCCAGCATTTT; CDR3: CASSPPGDRANQPQHF
J: TRBJ1-1; size: NA; V: TRBV4-1; D: NA; DNA: TGCGCCAGCAGCCCTGCCAATGGGGGGAGCACTGAAGCTTTCTTT; CDR3: CASSPANGGSTEAFF
J: TRBJ2-3; size: NA; V: TRBV18; D: TRBD1; DNA: TGTGCCAGCTCACCTCTAGGACAGGGATCAGATACGCAGTATTTT; CDR3: CASSPLGQGSDTQYF
J: TRBJ2-7; size: NA; V: TRBV18; D: TRBD2; DNA: TGTGCCAGCTCACCCAGGCGGGAGACTAGCTACGAGCAGTACTTC; CDR3: CASSPRRETSYEQYF
J: TRBJ2-1; size: NA; V: TRBV13; D: TRBD2; DNA: TGTGCCAGCAGCCCTCGGACTAGCGGGTTTTCTTACAATGAGCAGTTCTTC; CDR3: CASSPRTSGFSYNEQFF
J: TRBJ2-1; size: NA; V: TRBV6-1; D: NA; DNA: TGTGCCAGCAGTGAATATGGAGCGGGCTCCTACAATGAGCAGTTCTTC; CDR3: CASSEYGAGSYNEQFF
J: TRBJ1-5; size: NA; V: TRBV19; D: NA; DNA: TGTGCCAGTAGTGGGACTGTCGGGAATCAGCCCCAGCATTTT; CDR3: CASSGTVGNQPQHF
J: TRBJ1-6; size: once; V: TRBV7-3; D: NA; DNA: TGTGCCAGCAGCTTAAGGAGGGAGGGCTCACCCCTCCACTTT; CDR3: CASSLRREGSPLHF
J: TRBJ2-5; size: NA; V: TRBV5-1; D: TRBD1; DNA: TGCGCCAGCAGAGGGGACAGTCGAGAGACCCAGTACTTC; CDR3: CASRGDSRETQYF
J: TRBJ2-1; size: NA; V: TRBV24-1; D: TRBD2; DNA: TGTGCCACCAGTGATCCTAGCGGGGGGGCCTACAATGAGCAGTTCTTC; CDR3: CATSDPSGGAYNEQFF
J: TRBJ1-6; size: NA; V: TRBV27; D: NA; DNA: TGTGCCAGCAGTTTGCGGGAACCTTATAATTCACCCCTCCACTTT; CDR3: CASSLREPYNSPLHF
J: TRBJ2-3; size: NA; V: TRBV13; D: TRBD2; DNA: TGTGCCAGCAGCTCCCGGACTAGCGGGCTCGCAGATACGCAGTATTTT; CDR3: CASSSRTSGLADTQYF